This TCR beta chain was recorded in a study of T-cell memory formation after mild COVID-19. MiXCR was run by TCRdb on the 5' RACE reads, yielding one entry per CDR3 protein. The sample holds 13,000 to 15,000 distinct CDR3 sequences, about a fifth seen once. General observations from the study: Day 15 to 85 contractors were CD4/CD8 balanced; later expanders leaned CD4+. Among contracting clones, CD4+ were mainly CM/EM and CD8+ enriched in EMRA.

The length of the CDR3 is 15 residues. Germline CDR1 and CDR2: SGHVS and FNYEAQ. Trimming removed 5 bases from V and 7 bases from J, with 15 bases in between. This clonotype was detected many times. What it binds is unknown. The chain employs TRBV7-6 and TRBJ1-6, with unresolved D. The TCR comes from a man aged 18 to 30 who had mild COVID-19 (a few samples of this study predate the infection). Cell type and time point are not known. The sample comprised PBMCs or a T cell subset sorted from them (not recorded which). The CDR3 DNA follows: TGTGCCAGCAGCGCCCGGGAGCTGGGAAATTCACCCCTCCACTTT. Protein: CASSARELGNSPLHF.